The clone carrying this TCR beta chain has more than one count but fewer than ten. This record comes from a study of response to subunit inactivated influenza vaccine. TCRdb analysed the RT-PCR reads with MiXCR anew, one entry per CDR3 protein. The repertoire has just under 550,000 distinct CDR3 sequences, roughly a quarter of them found once; the top ten carry 2.5% to 3.5%. The CDR3 sequence is 15 residues long. V lost 1 base, J lost 4 bases, and 5 bases stayed unmatched. The germline gives CDR1 SEHNR, CDR2 FQNEAQ (reference sequence). The same specimen was also included in a second study, on T cells expressing NK-cell markers. Per that study: Making the TCR beta cDNA relied on 5'RACE template switching with UMIs. Among eight sequenced donors, seven carried HCMV seropositivity while one was seronegative. With an anti-gamma-delta TCR antibody, sorting in several experiments was kept to alpha-beta TCR T cells. The share of CD8+ T cells held by dominant NKG2C+ clonotypes was roughly 1.0-8% in over 5 donors. In several donors, these clonotypes also led the CD3+CD56-NKG2C+ fraction.

The specimen was CD4+ T cells sorted from PBMCs, collected 12 days after vaccination. The chain carries TRBV7-9 and TRBJ2-5; 8 bases match TRBD1. The TCR comes from a man between 50 and 59 years old who received an inactivated influenza vaccine. CDR3 sequence reads: CASSLGQGIGETQYF. CDR3 nucleotide sequence: TGTGCCAGCAGCTTAGGACAGGGGATCGGAGAGACCCAGTACTTC.